Sequencing of this T cell receptor (beta chain) was carried out in a study of cytomegalovirus exposure and HLA in healthy donors. Regarding the study as a whole: Both high specificity and high sensitivity reportedly marked the classifier's diagnosis of cytomegalovirus status. Several V segments, TRBV6-2 and TRBV6-3 among them, could not be told apart and were dropped. A later analysis linked a missense DCLRE1C variant to TCR beta V- and J-gene trimming.

CDR1 is SEHNR, CDR2 FQNEAQ, per germline (reference sequence). V lost 4 bases and J lost 6; bases outside the gene matches: 15. CDR3 length: 19 amino acids. PCR was performed using 60 Vbeta and 13 Jbeta primers. The table came from immunoSEQ multiplex PCR; TCRdb's copy has only in-frame clones and leaves some out. The data show hundreds of thousands of clones, around 89% seen once. A remark on this clone: Its antigen is as yet unknown.

This receptor was taken from a young woman in good health and CMV-seronegative. V and J are TRBV7-9 and TRBJ2-2, with 12 bases identical to TRBD1. Sequencing used PBMCs. CDR3 in amino acids: CASSSGQGAIGAKSGELFF. The CDR3 DNA sequence: TGTGCCAGCAGCTCGGGACAGGGGGCCATAGGAGCGAAGTCCGGGGAGCTGTTTTTT.